The 3 T cell receptor beta chains given below trace back to one sample, sequenced in a study of T cells after yellow fever vaccination (dated by TCRdb to about 2019). Taken with the paper, the label for treatment or condition translates to: live attenuated yellow fever vaccine strain. Library preparation was by 5' RACE. The sample was run on an Illumina HiSeq 2500. TCRdb reworked the public reads: Q25 trimming with fastp, MiXCR clone assembly, productive beta chains retained. Entries are consolidated by CDR3 protein sequence, retaining the most common genes and DNA. Across this sample there are approximately 150,000 distinct CDR3 sequences, with 6.5% to 8.5% seen only once. Less than 0.95% of the sample rests with the top ten. The source material was CD4+ T cells sorted from PBMCs, sampled 5 days after the yellow fever booster vaccination. The receptor set was obtained from a man in his thirties or forties who received the YFV17D yellow fever vaccine.

The table lists this clonotype with a few counts. V usage is TRBV7-7 and J usage is TRBJ2-1; D perhaps matches TRBD1 (11 bases). Germline assignment: CDR1 SSHAT and CDR2 FNYEAQ (reference sequence). With 5 bases removed from V and 8 bases from J, the gap between germline ends came to 22 bases. The CDR3 has 16 residues. The CDR3: CASSPQLAGQGDEQFF. The CDR3 nucleotides read TGTGCCAGCAGCCCCCAACTAGCGGGACAGGGGGATGAGCAGTTCTTC.

The sample holds many counts of this clonotype. CDR3 bases: TGTGCCAGCAGCCAAGCGGGGGTCAATGAGCAGTTCTTC. Translating gives CASSQAGVNEQFF. The V and J genes are TRBV3-1 and TRBJ2-1; D might be TRBD2 (6 bases). This CDR3 has 13 residues. V was cut by 1 base and J by 6 bases, with 7 bases left in between. Germline lookup yields CDR1 LGHDT and CDR2 YNNKEL (reference sequence).

This clonotype was seen many times. This chain connects TRBV5-1 to TRBJ2-1; no clear D. Looked up from germline, CDR1 is SGHRS and CDR2 is YFSETQ. Trimming stripped 4 bases from V and 4 bases from J, with 15 bases between. The CDR3 extends over 15 amino acids. Here the CDR3 reads CASSRTQSVYNEQFF. The CDR3 bases are TGCGCCAGCAGCAGAACTCAAAGTGTATACAATGAGCAGTTCTTC. The variable domain in full, completed from reference TRBV5-1 and TRBJ2-1, reads KAGVTQTPRYLIKTRGQQVTLSCSPISGHRSVSWYQQTPGQGLQFLFEYFSETQRNKGNFPGRFSGRQFSNSRSEMNVSTLELGDSALYLCASSRTQSVYNEQFFGPGTRLTVL.